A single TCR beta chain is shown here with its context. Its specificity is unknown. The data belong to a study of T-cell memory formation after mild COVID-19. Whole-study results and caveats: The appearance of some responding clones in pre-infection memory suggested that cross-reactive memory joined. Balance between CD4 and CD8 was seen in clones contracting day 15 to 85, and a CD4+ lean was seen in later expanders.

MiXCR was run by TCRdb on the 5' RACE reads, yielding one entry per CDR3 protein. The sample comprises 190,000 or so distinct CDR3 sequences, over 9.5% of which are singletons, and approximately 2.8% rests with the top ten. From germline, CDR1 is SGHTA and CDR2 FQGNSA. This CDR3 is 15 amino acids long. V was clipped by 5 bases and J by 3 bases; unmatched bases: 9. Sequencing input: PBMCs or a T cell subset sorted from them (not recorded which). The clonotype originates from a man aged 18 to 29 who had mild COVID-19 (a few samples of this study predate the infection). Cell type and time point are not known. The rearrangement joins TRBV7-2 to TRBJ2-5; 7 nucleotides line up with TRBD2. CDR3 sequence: CASSRHAAGEETQYF. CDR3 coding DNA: TGTGCCAGCAGCCGACATGCGGCGGGGGAAGAGACCCAGTACTTC. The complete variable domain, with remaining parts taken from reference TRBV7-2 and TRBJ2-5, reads GAGVSQSPSNKVTEKGKDVELRCDPISGHTALYWYRQSLGQGLEFLIYFQGNSAPDKSGLPSDRFSAERTGGSVSTLTIQRTQQEDSAVYLCASSRHAAGEETQYFGPGTRLLVL.